Listed below are T cell receptor beta chains from one sample, sequenced in a study of control samples from healthy donors and cancer patients. Generated by immunoSEQ multiplex PCR, the TCRdb table keeps only in-frame clones and is missing some. The top ten hold 1.3% to 1.5% of the sample, which has approximately 150,000 clones, under 95% seen once. Source material: blood. All receptors come from a woman aged 18 to 35 in good health. Both conserved end residues are part of each CDR3. Fields, in order: J gene, clone size, V gene, CDR3 length, D gene, CDR3 DNA, CDR3 protein. The D gene is left open where the match is weak. Not all rows give a size; the values are once, few, many and, for expanded clones, a class.

j_call: TRBJ2-1
clone_size: -
v_call: TRBV6-2/TRBV6-3
cdr3_length: 15
d_call: -
cdr3_nt: TGTGCCAGCAGTTCCAGCGGGCCCTCCTACAATGAGCAGTTCTTC
cdr3_aa: CASSSSGPSYNEQFF

j_call: TRBJ2-2
clone_size: few
v_call: TRBV19
cdr3_length: 16
d_call: -
cdr3_nt: TGTGCCAGTAGTATGTGGGGGGCCGGTTATTCCGGGGAGCTGTTTTTT
cdr3_aa: CASSMWGAGYSGELFF

j_call: TRBJ1-6
clone_size: -
v_call: TRBV6-5
cdr3_length: 12
d_call: -
cdr3_nt: TGTGCCAGCAGTTACAATTCTTCACCCCTCCACTTT
cdr3_aa: CASSYNSSPLHF

j_call: TRBJ1-5
clone_size: -
v_call: TRBV7-8
cdr3_length: 13
d_call: -
cdr3_nt: TGTGCCAGCAGCTTAACCAGGGATCAGCCCCAGCATTTT
cdr3_aa: CASSLTRDQPQHF

j_call: TRBJ1-4
clone_size: -
v_call: TRBV2
cdr3_length: 11
d_call: -
cdr3_nt: TGTGCCAGCAGTGAGGAGGAAAAACTGTTTTTT
cdr3_aa: CASSEEEKLFF

j_call: TRBJ2-7
clone_size: -
v_call: TRBV9
cdr3_length: 13
d_call: -
cdr3_nt: TGTGCCAGCAGCGGGAGAGGAGGCTACGAGCAGTACTTC
cdr3_aa: CASSGRGGYEQYF

j_call: TRBJ1-3
clone_size: once
v_call: TRBV5-1
cdr3_length: 17
d_call: TRBD1
cdr3_nt: TGCGCCAGCAGCCGCGGACAGGATCGAATCTCTGGAAACACCATATATTTT
cdr3_aa: CASSRGQDRISGNTIYF

j_call: TRBJ1-3
clone_size: -
v_call: TRBV7-2
cdr3_length: 13
d_call: -
cdr3_nt: TGTGCCGCATCGACCGTCTCTGGAAACACCATATATTTT
cdr3_aa: CAASTVSGNTIYF

j_call: TRBJ2-7
clone_size: -
v_call: TRBV5-1
cdr3_length: 14
d_call: TRBD1
cdr3_nt: TGCGCCAGCAGCTGGGACAGGACAACCTCCGGACAGTACTTC
cdr3_aa: CASSWDRTTSGQYF

j_call: TRBJ2-2
clone_size: -
v_call: TRBV25-1
cdr3_length: 12
d_call: -
cdr3_nt: TGTGCCAGCAGTGAGGACATGGGGGAGCTGTTTTTT
cdr3_aa: CASSEDMGELFF

j_call: TRBJ2-7
clone_size: -
v_call: TRBV3-1/TRBV3-2
cdr3_length: 16
d_call: TRBD2
cdr3_nt: TGTGCCAGCAGCCATTCACCGGGACTAGAGACCTACGAGCAGTACTTC
cdr3_aa: CASSHSPGLETYEQYF

j_call: TRBJ2-1
clone_size: -
v_call: TRBV7-2
cdr3_length: 15
d_call: TRBD2
cdr3_nt: TGTGCCAGCAGCCGGGGACTAGCGGGGGGGGCCGACCAGTTCTTC
cdr3_aa: CASSRGLAGGADQFF

j_call: TRBJ2-3
clone_size: -
v_call: TRBV7-9
cdr3_length: 16
d_call: -
cdr3_nt: TGTGCCAGCAGCTTACTTCAATTGGGGAGCACAGATACGCAGTATTTT
cdr3_aa: CASSLLQLGSTDTQYF

j_call: TRBJ1-5
clone_size: -
v_call: TRBV6-4
cdr3_length: 13
d_call: -
cdr3_nt: TGTGCCAGCAGTGAAGGGTCCAATCAGCCCCAGCATTTT
cdr3_aa: CASSEGSNQPQHF

j_call: TRBJ2-7
clone_size: -
v_call: TRBV7-9
cdr3_length: 14
d_call: TRBD1
cdr3_nt: TGTGCCAGCAGCCGGGACAGGGGGGGCTACGAGCAGTACTTC
cdr3_aa: CASSRDRGGYEQYF

j_call: TRBJ2-3
clone_size: -
v_call: TRBV28
cdr3_length: 15
d_call: TRBD2
cdr3_nt: TGTGCCAGCAGTTCAAGCGGGGAGGGAACAGATACGCAGTATTTT
cdr3_aa: CASSSSGEGTDTQYF

j_call: TRBJ2-1
clone_size: -
v_call: TRBV9
cdr3_length: 15
d_call: -
cdr3_nt: TGTGCCAGCAGCGCCCCCCAAGCGGTCTTTAATGAGCAGTTCTTC
cdr3_aa: CASSAPQAVFNEQFF

j_call: TRBJ1-1
clone_size: -
v_call: TRBV7-2
cdr3_length: 12
d_call: -
cdr3_nt: TGTGCCAGCAGCTTAAATTCCGGGAGCGCTTTCTTT
cdr3_aa: CASSLNSGSAFF

j_call: TRBJ2-1
clone_size: once
v_call: TRBV10-3
cdr3_length: 11
d_call: -
cdr3_nt: TGTGCCATCAGTGAGGGCCATGAGCAGTTCTTC
cdr3_aa: CAISEGHEQFF

j_call: TRBJ2-2
clone_size: once
v_call: TRBV10-3
cdr3_length: 13
d_call: -
cdr3_nt: TGTGCCATCGAAGGGGCGAACACCGGGGAGCTGTTTTTT
cdr3_aa: CAIEGANTGELFF

j_call: TRBJ1-1
clone_size: -
v_call: TRBV4-3
cdr3_length: 13
d_call: -
cdr3_nt: TGCGCCAGCAGCCAACTACCAAGCACTGAAGCTTTCTTT
cdr3_aa: CASSQLPSTEAFF

j_call: TRBJ1-2
clone_size: -
v_call: TRBV6-2/TRBV6-3
cdr3_length: 16
d_call: TRBD1
cdr3_nt: TGTGCCAGCAGTTACTCTGCCAGGGGGACTGCCTATGGCTACACCTTC
cdr3_aa: CASSYSARGTAYGYTF

j_call: TRBJ2-1
clone_size: -
v_call: TRBV9
cdr3_length: 15
d_call: -
cdr3_nt: TGTGCCAGCAGCGCCGGGGGCTCAGAGGTCTATGAGCAGTTCTTC
cdr3_aa: CASSAGGSEVYEQFF

j_call: TRBJ1-5
clone_size: -
v_call: TRBV7-8
cdr3_length: 13
d_call: -
cdr3_nt: TGTGCCAGCAGCTTAATGGAAAACCAGCCCCAGCATTTT
cdr3_aa: CASSLMENQPQHF

j_call: TRBJ2-2
clone_size: few
v_call: TRBV14
cdr3_length: 16
d_call: TRBD2
cdr3_nt: TGTGCCAGCAGCCCGGGACTAGCGGGAGAAACCGGGGAGCTGTTTTTT
cdr3_aa: CASSPGLAGETGELFF

j_call: TRBJ1-6
clone_size: -
v_call: TRBV6-5
cdr3_length: 11
d_call: -
cdr3_nt: TGTGCCAGCAGCCAGGACGCACCCCTCCACTTT
cdr3_aa: CASSQDAPLHF

j_call: TRBJ1-6
clone_size: few
v_call: TRBV14
cdr3_length: 10
d_call: -
cdr3_nt: TGTGCCAGCAGCCAGTATACCCTCCACTTT
cdr3_aa: CASSQYTLHF

j_call: TRBJ1-1
clone_size: -
v_call: TRBV28
cdr3_length: 15
d_call: -
cdr3_nt: TGTGCCAGCAGTTATTACAGGGAGGTGAACACTGAAGCTTTCTTT
cdr3_aa: CASSYYREVNTEAFF

j_call: TRBJ1-1
clone_size: -
v_call: TRBV5-5
cdr3_length: 13
d_call: -
cdr3_nt: TGTGCCAGCAGCTCGGAGGTTCGGACTGAAGCTTTCTTT
cdr3_aa: CASSSEVRTEAFF

j_call: TRBJ2-2
clone_size: -
v_call: TRBV9
cdr3_length: 15
d_call: TRBD1
cdr3_nt: TGTGCCAGCAGCGTAGGACAGGGGGCGACCGGGGAGCTGTTTTTT
cdr3_aa: CASSVGQGATGELFF

j_call: TRBJ2-3
clone_size: -
v_call: TRBV9
cdr3_length: 14
d_call: -
cdr3_nt: TGTGCCAGCAGCAACAACCGGGGCCCTAATACGCAGTATTTT
cdr3_aa: CASSNNRGPNTQYF